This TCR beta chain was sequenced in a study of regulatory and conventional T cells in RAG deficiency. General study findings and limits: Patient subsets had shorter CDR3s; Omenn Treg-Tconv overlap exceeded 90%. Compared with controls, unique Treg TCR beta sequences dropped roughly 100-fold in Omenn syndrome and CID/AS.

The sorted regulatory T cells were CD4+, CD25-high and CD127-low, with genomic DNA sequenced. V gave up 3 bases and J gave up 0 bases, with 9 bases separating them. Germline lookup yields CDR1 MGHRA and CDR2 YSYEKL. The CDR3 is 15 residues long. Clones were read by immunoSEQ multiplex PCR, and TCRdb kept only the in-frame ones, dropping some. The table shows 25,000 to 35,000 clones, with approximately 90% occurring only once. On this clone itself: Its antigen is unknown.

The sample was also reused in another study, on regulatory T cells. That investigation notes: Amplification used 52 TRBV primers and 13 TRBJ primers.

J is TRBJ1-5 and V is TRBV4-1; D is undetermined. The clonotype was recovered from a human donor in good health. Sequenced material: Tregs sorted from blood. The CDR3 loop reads CASSQGGYSNQPQHF. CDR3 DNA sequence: TGCGCCAGCAGCCAGGGAGGATATAGCAATCAGCCCCAGCATTTT.